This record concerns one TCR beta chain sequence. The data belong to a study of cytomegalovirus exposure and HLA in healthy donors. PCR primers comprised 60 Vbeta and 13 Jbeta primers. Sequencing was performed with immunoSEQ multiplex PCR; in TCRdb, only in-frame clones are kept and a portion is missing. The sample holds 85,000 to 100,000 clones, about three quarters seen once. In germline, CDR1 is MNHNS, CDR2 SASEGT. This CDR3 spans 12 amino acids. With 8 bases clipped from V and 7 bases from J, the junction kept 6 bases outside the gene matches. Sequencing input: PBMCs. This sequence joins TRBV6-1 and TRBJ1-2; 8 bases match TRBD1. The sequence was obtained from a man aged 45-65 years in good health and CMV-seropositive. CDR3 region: CASGTGGFGYTF. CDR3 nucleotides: TGTGCCAGCGGAACAGGGGGTTTTGGCTACACCTTC.